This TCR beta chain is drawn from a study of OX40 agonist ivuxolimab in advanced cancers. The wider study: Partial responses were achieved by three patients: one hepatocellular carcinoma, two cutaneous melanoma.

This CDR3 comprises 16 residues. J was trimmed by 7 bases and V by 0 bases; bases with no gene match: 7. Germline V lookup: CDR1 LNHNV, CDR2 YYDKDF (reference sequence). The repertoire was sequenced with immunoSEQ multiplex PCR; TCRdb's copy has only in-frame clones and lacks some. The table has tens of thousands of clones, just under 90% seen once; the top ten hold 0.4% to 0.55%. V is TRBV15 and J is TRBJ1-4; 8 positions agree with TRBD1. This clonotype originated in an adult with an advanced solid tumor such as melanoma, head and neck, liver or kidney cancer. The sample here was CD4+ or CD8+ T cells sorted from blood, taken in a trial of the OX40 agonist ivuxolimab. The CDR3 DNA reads TGTGCCACCAGCAGAGAACCGACAGGGGTTGTTGAAAAACTGTTTTTT. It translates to CATSREPTGVVEKLFF. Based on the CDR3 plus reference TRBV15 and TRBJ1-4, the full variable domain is DAMVIQNPRYQVTQFGKPVTLSCSQTLNHNVMYWYQQKSSQAPKLLFHYYDKDFNNEADTPDNFQSRRPNTSFCFLDIRSPGLGDTAMYLCATSREPTGVVEKLFFGSGTQLSVL.